This T cell receptor (beta chain) was obtained from a study of blood T cell repertoires in COVID-19. Study details: Acute and convalescent COVID-19 samples came from the United States, Italy and Spain. T cells, B-cell-depleted T cells, or PBMCs provided the cDNA or gDNA that served as material.

The CDR3 sequence is 16 residues long. Germline V gene sequence: CDR1 SNHLY, CDR2 FYNNEI. Germline trimming cut 3 bases from V and 7 bases from J; bases unmatched to any gene: 10. In the authors' workflow: Scientists estimated how many nucleated cells there were by amplifying reference gene primers. Data came from immunoSEQ multiplex PCR; TCRdb stores just in-frame clones and leaves some out. Clone size and the V and J calls come from that table; the DNA yielded D and trimming. The table shows over 200,000 clones, with 86% occurring only once. The TCR was taken from a woman aged 25 to 45 who had recovered from COVID-19. Sequencing was carried out using peripheral blood. J is TRBJ1-5 and V is TRBV2; 9 bases line up with TRBD1. CDR3 protein: CASSDMDRGNWQPQHF. CDR3 coding DNA: TGTGCCAGCAGTGACATGGACAGGGGCAATTGGCAGCCCCAGCATTTT.